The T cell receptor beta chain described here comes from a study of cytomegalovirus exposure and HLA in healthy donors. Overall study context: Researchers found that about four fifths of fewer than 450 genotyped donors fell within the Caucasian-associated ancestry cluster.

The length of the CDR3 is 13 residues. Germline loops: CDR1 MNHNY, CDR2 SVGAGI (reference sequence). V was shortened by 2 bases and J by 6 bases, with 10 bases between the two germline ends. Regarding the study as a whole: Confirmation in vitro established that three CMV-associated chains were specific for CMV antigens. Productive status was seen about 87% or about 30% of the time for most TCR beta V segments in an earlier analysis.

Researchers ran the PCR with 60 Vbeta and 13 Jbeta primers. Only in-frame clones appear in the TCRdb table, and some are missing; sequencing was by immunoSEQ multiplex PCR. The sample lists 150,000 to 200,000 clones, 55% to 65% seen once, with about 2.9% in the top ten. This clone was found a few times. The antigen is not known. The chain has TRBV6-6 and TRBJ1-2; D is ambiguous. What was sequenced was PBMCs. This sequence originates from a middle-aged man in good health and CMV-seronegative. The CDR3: CASSYESRDGYTF. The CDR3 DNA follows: TGTGCCAGCAGTTACGAGTCGCGGGATGGCTACACCTTC.